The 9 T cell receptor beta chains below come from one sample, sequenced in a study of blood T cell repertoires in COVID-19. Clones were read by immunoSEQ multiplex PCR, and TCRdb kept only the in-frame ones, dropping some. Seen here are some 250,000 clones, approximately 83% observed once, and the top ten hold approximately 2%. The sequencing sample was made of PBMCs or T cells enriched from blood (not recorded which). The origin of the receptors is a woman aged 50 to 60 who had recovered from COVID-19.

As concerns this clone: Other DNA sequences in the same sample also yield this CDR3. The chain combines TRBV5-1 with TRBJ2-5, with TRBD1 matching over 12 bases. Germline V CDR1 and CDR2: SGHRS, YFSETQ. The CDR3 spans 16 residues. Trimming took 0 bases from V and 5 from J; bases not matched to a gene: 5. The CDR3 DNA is TGCGCCAGCAGCTTGGCCGGGACAGGGGGCGGGGAGACCCAGTACTTC. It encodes CASSLAGTGGGETQYF.

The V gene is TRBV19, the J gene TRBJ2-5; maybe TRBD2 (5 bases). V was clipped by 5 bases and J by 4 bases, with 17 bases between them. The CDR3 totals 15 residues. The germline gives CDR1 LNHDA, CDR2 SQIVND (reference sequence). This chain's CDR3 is CASSARGGSGETQYF. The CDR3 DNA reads TGTGCCAGTAGTGCCCGGGGTGGCAGCGGAGAGACCCAGTACTTC.

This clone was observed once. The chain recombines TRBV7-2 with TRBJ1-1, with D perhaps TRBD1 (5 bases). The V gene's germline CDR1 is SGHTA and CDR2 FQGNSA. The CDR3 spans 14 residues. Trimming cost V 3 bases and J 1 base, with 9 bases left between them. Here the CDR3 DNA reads TGTGCCAGCAGCTTGGGGCAGGGGAACACTGAAGCTTTCTTT. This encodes CASSLGQGNTEAFF.

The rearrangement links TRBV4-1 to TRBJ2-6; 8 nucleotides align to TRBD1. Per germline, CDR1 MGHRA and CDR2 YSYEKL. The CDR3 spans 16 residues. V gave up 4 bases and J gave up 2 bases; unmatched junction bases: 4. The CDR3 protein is CASSLQQGAGANVLTF. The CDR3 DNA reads TGCGCCAGCAGCCTCCAACAGGGGGCTGGGGCCAACGTCCTGACTTTC.

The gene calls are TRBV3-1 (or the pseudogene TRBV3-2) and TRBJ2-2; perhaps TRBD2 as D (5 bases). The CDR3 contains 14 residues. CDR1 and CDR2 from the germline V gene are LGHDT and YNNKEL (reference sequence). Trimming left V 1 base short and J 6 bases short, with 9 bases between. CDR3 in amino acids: CASSQGLFAGELFF. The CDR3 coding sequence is TGTGCCAGCAGCCAAGGACTATTCGCCGGGGAGCTGTTTTTT.

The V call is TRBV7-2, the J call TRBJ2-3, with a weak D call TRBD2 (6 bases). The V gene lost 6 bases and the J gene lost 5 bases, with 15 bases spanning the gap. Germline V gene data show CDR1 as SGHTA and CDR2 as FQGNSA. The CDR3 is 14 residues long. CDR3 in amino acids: CASSKPGVIDTQYF. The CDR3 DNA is TGTGCCAGCAGTAAGCCGGGAGTCATAGATACGCAGTATTTT.

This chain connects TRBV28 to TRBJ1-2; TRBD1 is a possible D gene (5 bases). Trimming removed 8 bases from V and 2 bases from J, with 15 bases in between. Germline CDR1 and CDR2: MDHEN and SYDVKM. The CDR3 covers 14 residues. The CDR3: CASLGQGPNYGYTF. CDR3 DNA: TGTGCCAGCCTCGGGCAGGGCCCCAACTATGGCTACACCTTC.

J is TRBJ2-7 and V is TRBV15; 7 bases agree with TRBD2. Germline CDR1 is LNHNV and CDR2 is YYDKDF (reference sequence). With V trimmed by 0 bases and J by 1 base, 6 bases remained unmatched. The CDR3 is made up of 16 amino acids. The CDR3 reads CATSRDRPSGSYEQYF. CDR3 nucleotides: TGTGCCACCAGCAGAGATAGGCCTAGCGGATCCTACGAGCAGTACTTC.

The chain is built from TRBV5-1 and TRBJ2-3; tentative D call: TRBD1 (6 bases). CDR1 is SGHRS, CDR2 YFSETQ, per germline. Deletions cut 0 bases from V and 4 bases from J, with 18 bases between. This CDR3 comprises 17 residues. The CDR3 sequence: CASSLAGAKRIADTQYF. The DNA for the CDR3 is TGCGCCAGCAGCTTGGCAGGGGCTAAACGGATTGCAGATACGCAGTATTTT. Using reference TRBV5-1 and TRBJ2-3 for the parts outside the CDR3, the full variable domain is KAGVTQTPRYLIKTRGQQVTLSCSPISGHRSVSWYQQTPGQGLQFLFEYFSETQRNKGNFPGRFSGRQFSNSRSEMNVSTLELGDSALYLCASSLAGAKRIADTQYFGPGTRLTVL.